These 3 T cell receptor beta chains were all obtained from the same sample, sequenced in a study of blood T cell repertoires in COVID-19. Generated by immunoSEQ multiplex PCR, the TCRdb table keeps only in-frame clones and is missing some. The top ten clones hold approximately 12% of a sample with 150,000 to 200,000 clones, around 87% of them seen once. Sample: peripheral blood. Receptors were obtained from a woman in her 70s with COVID-19, enrolled during active disease.

This clone was observed once. The chain has TRBV4-3 and TRBJ2-7; D might be TRBD2 (5 bases). The CDR3 runs to 12 residues. The V end lost 8 bases, the J end lost 6 bases, and 14 bases lay between the germline ends. Per germline, CDR1 LGHNA and CDR2 YSLEER. CDR3 nucleotides: TGCGCCAGCCAAGATGGGAGCGCCGAGCAGTACTTC. Its protein is CASQDGSAEQYF.

The V call is TRBV19, the J call TRBJ1-1, with a possible D match to TRBD1 (5 bases). Germline-derived CDR1 and CDR2 are LNHDA and SQIVND (reference sequence). The CDR3 consists of 14 residues. The V end lost 2 bases, the J end lost 4 bases, and 11 bases lay between the germline ends. DNA of the CDR3: TGTGCCAGTAGTATACCAGGGCTGGTCACTGAAGCTTTCTTT. Amino acids: CASSIPGLVTEAFF.

This clone was seen just once. The chain combines TRBV28 with TRBJ1-4, with 9 bases lining up with TRBD1. The CDR3 extends over 16 amino acids. The V gene's germline CDR1 is MDHEN and CDR2 SYDVKM. V lost 2 bases, J lost 8 bases, and 9 bases stayed unmatched. The CDR3 DNA is TGTGCCAGCAGTTTAATAGGCGCGACAGGGGGGGAAAAACTGTTTTTT. It codes for CASSLIGATGGEKLFF.